The present entry profiles one T cell receptor beta chain with its context. The sample is drawn from a study of CD8 T cells in Susac syndrome. This CDR3 is built from 14 residues. The germline V gene encodes CDR1 SGHTS and CDR2 YDEGEE. The germline V and J ends were trimmed by 0 bases and 9 bases, with 13 bases remaining between them. The healthy controls were matched to patients by age and sex. An input of about 0.5 to 1 ug of RNA was subjected to reverse transcription using random hexamers. With immunoSEQ multiplex PCR, TCR beta CDR3 was amplified across 54 Vbeta and 13 Jbeta. TCRdb redid the calling of the immunoSEQ multiplex PCR reads with MiXCR, one entry per CDR3 protein. The table shows 140,000 or so distinct CDR3 sequences, with approximately 94% occurring only once.

The TCR originated in a human donor in good health. The sequencing sample was made of CD4+ T cells from PBMCs. This sequence joins TRBV5-8 and TRBJ2-1; D remains ambiguous. The CDR3 is CASSLGTDSREQFF. CDR3 DNA: TGTGCCAGCAGCTTGGGTACTGACTCCCGTGAGCAGTTCTTC.